The 27 T cell receptor beta chains below all came from one sample that was sequenced in a study of T-cell memory formation after mild COVID-19. One entry per CDR3 protein, called by TCRdb with MiXCR from the 5' RACE reads. The top ten hold 3% to 3.5% of the sample, which has some 210,000 distinct CDR3 sequences, roughly 10% seen once. Sequenced material: PBMCs or a T cell subset sorted from them (not recorded which). Receptor source: a man aged 18 to 29 who had mild COVID-19 (a few samples of this study predate the infection). Cell type and time point are not known.

The V call is TRBV24-1, the J call TRBJ2-3; 10 positions agree with TRBD1. The trim removed 7 bases at V and 4 bases at J, leaving 1 base unmatched. CDR1 KGHDR and CDR2 SFDVKD come from the germline V gene. The CDR3 is made up of 13 amino acids. DNA for the CDR3: TGTGCCACCAGAGGACAGGGGGCAGATACGCAGTATTTT. Encoded protein: CATRGQGADTQYF.

This clonotype showed up just a few times. The CDR3 protein is CASTRQGGYNEQFF. In DNA, the CDR3 is TGTGCCAGCACAAGACAGGGGGGATACAATGAGCAGTTCTTC. The chain employs TRBV6-1 and TRBJ2-1; 9 bases fit TRBD1. V lost 7 bases and J lost 4; bases outside the gene matches: 5. The germline gives CDR1 MNHNS, CDR2 SASEGT. The CDR3 loop spans 14 amino acids.

The chain joins TRBV4-1 to TRBJ1-6; 7 bases fit TRBD1. Trimming cost V 1 base and J 6 bases; bases outside gene matches: 3. Germline CDR1 reads MGHRA; CDR2 reads YSYEKL. CDR3 length: 15 amino acids. The CDR3 spells CASSQGRGFNSPLHF. CDR3 DNA: TGCGCCAGCAGCCAAGGCAGGGGGTTTAATTCACCCCTCCACTTT.

This clonotype was observed a handful of times. The chain carries TRBV18 and TRBJ2-3; D could derive from TRBD1 or TRBD2 (5 bases each). The V and J ends lost 3 bases and 1 base respectively, with 11 bases between them. There are 15 residues in the CDR3. The germline gives CDR1 KGHSH, CDR2 LQKENI. The CDR3 spells CASSPGRKGTDTQYF. The CDR3 DNA reads TGTGCCAGCTCACCGGGACGGAAAGGCACAGATACGCAGTATTTT.

In this sample, this clonotype turned up many times. The V gene is TRBV4-1, the J gene TRBJ2-3; D remains ambiguous. V lost 0 bases and J lost 2, with 12 bases in between. This CDR3 has 16 residues. Looked up from germline, CDR1 is MGHRA and CDR2 is YSYEKL. The CDR3 coding sequence is TGCGCCAGCAGCCAAGAGGGCTATCCTTCCACAGATACGCAGTATTTT. Amino acids: CASSQEGYPSTDTQYF.

This chain connects TRBV6-2 or TRBV6-3 to TRBJ2-7; D unresolved. V was shortened by 6 bases and J by 3 bases, with 9 bases between the two germline ends. Germline V gene data show CDR1 as MNHEY and CDR2 as SVGEGT. The CDR3 runs to 12 residues. This chain's CDR3 is CASRDQDYEQYV. In DNA, the CDR3 is TGTGCCAGCAGGGATCAGGACTACGAGCAGTACGTC.

This clonotype was counted between two and nine times. The rearrangement uses TRBV5-8 and TRBJ2-3, with 9 bases lining up with TRBD2. This CDR3 has 16 residues. The germline CDR1 and CDR2 sequences are SGHTS and YDEGEE. The trim removed 3 bases at V and 1 base at J, leaving 6 bases unmatched. The CDR3, as DNA: TGTGCCAGCAGCTCCGGGACTAGCATCGGCACAGATACGCAGTATTTT. This encodes CASSSGTSIGTDTQYF.

This clonotype was seen ten or more times. The chain joins TRBV5-1 to TRBJ2-5, with TRBD2 matching 7 bases. CDR3 length: 15 amino acids. The germline CDR1 and CDR2 sequences are SGHRS and YFSETQ. The ends lost 0 bases at V and 1 base at J; junction bases unmatched: 3. The DNA for the CDR3 is TGCGCCAGCAGCTTGGGGGGACTAACCCAAGAGACCCAGTACTTC. Translated: CASSLGGLTQETQYF. Drawing the rest from reference TRBV5-1 and TRBJ2-5, the complete variable domain is KAGVTQTPRYLIKTRGQQVTLSCSPISGHRSVSWYQQTPGQGLQFLFEYFSETQRNKGNFPGRFSGRQFSNSRSEMNVSTLELGDSALYLCASSLGGLTQETQYFGPGTRLLVL.

V and J are TRBV5-1 and TRBJ1-5; 8 positions agree with TRBD1. The V gene end was trimmed by 5 bases and the J gene end by 7 bases; junction bases not matched to a gene: 8. The length of the CDR3 is 14 residues. Germline V gene lookup returns CDR1 SGHRS and CDR2 YFSETQ. CDR3 sequence (DNA): TGCGCCAGCAGGCCGGGACAGGAGTGGCAGCCCCAGCATTTT. Amino acids: CASRPGQEWQPQHF. The full variable domain, rest sourced from reference TRBV5-1 and TRBJ1-5, is KAGVTQTPRYLIKTRGQQVTLSCSPISGHRSVSWYQQTPGQGLQFLFEYFSETQRNKGNFPGRFSGRQFSNSRSEMNVSTLELGDSALYLCASRPGQEWQPQHFGDGTRLSIL.

This chain connects TRBV7-2 to TRBJ1-2; D is perhaps TRBD1 (5 bases). Germline values: CDR1 SGHTA, CDR2 FQGNSA. The V gene lost 1 base and the J gene lost 4 bases, with 13 bases spanning the gap. The CDR3 contains 15 residues. The CDR3 spells CASSLVYRGGYGYTF. DNA for the CDR3: TGTGCCAGCAGCTTAGTGTATAGGGGCGGCTATGGCTACACCTTC.

This chain connects TRBV20-1 to TRBJ2-5, with D tentatively TRBD2 (6 bases). This CDR3 has 17 amino acids. CDR1 is DFQATT, CDR2 SNEGSKA, per germline (reference sequence). Deletions cut 2 bases from V and 2 bases from J, with 21 bases between. CDR3 amino acids: CSARLHPIRTKQETQYF. The CDR3 DNA sequence: TGCAGTGCTAGACTCCACCCTATAAGGACTAAACAAGAGACCCAGTACTTC.

This clonotype has more than one count but fewer than ten. This rearrangement joins TRBV2 to TRBJ2-1; a possible D gene is TRBD1 (6 bases). Germline V gene lookup returns CDR1 SNHLY and CDR2 FYNNEI. The CDR3 has 14 amino acids. The V end lost 1 base, the J end lost 8 bases, and 12 bases lay between the germline ends. CDR3: CASSEDYREHEQFF. The CDR3 region has the DNA TGTGCCAGCAGTGAAGACTACAGGGAGCATGAGCAGTTCTTC.

The rearrangement uses TRBV5-5 and TRBJ2-5; D is possibly TRBD1 or TRBD2 (7 bases each). The CDR3 length is 17 residues. Per germline, CDR1 SGHKS and CDR2 YYEKEE (reference sequence). Trimming shortened V by 4 bases and J by 4 bases, and 23 bases separated the two germline ends. In DNA form, the CDR3 reads TGTGCCAGCAGCCCGGCGGGAGCAGGGGGGGCGGGAGAGACCCAGTACTTC. It codes for CASSPAGAGGAGETQYF.

The chain's CDR3 is CASTLSGDNSPLHF. CDR3 coding DNA: TGCGCCAGCACCTTATCAGGGGATAATTCACCCCTCCACTTT. The genes are TRBV5-1 and TRBJ1-6; TRBD1 is a possible D gene (6 bases). The CDR3 is 14 amino acids. CDR1 is SGHRS, CDR2 YFSETQ, per germline. Between the trimmed V and J ends, which lost 6 bases and 5 bases, there was a span of 12 bases. Using reference TRBV5-1 and TRBJ1-6 for the parts outside the CDR3, the full variable domain is KAGVTQTPRYLIKTRGQQVTLSCSPISGHRSVSWYQQTPGQGLQFLFEYFSETQRNKGNFPGRFSGRQFSNSRSEMNVSTLELGDSALYLCASTLSGDNSPLHFGNGTRLTVT.

This clonotype was observed a few times. The rearrangement joins TRBV7-9 to TRBJ1-2; D is perhaps TRBD1 (5 bases). The V and J ends lost 5 bases and 0 bases respectively, with 16 bases between them. This CDR3 is 16 amino acids long. Germline-derived CDR1 and CDR2 are SEHNR and FQNEAQ (reference sequence). CDR3 region: CASSRPAGVTNYGYTF. For the CDR3, the DNA is TGTGCCAGCAGCCGCCCAGCGGGGGTTACTAACTATGGCTACACCTTC. Supplemented by reference TRBV7-9 and TRBJ1-2, the full variable domain reads DTGVSQNPRHKITKRGQNVTFRCDPISEHNRLYWYRQTLGQGPEFLTYFQNEAQLEKSRLLSDRFSAERPKGSFSTLEIQRTEQGDSAMYLCASSRPAGVTNYGYTFGSGTRLTVV.

There are many counts of this clonotype. A read error may account for a junction end that differs from germline. The V gene is TRBV5-1, the J gene TRBJ1-1, with 7 bases aligning to TRBD1. Germline-derived CDR1 and CDR2 are SGHRS and YFSETQ. The CDR3 contains 14 residues. Here the CDR3 DNA reads TGTGCCAGCAGCTTGGGGACAGCGAACACTGAAGCTTTCTTT. Residues: CASSLGTANTEAFF.

This clonotype was counted between two and nine times. V gene TRBV7-3 combines with J gene TRBJ2-1; 7 bases are a match to TRBD2. Per the germline V gene, CDR1 is SGHTA and CDR2 is FQGTGA. The V gene end was trimmed by 2 bases and the J gene end by 9 bases; junction bases not matched to a gene: 7. This CDR3 comprises 14 residues. In DNA form, the CDR3 reads TGTGCCAGCAGCTTAGGGACTACCTTGGGTGAGCAGTTCTTC. This encodes CASSLGTTLGEQFF.

The chain has TRBV20-1 and TRBJ1-2, with 8 bases fitting TRBD1. There are 14 residues in the CDR3. The germline CDR1 and CDR2 sequences are DFQATT and SNEGSKA (reference sequence). V shed 5 bases and J 7 bases; nucleotides not matched to a gene: 12. The CDR3: CSAARGQDFAGYTF. Written as DNA, the CDR3 is TGCAGTGCTGCCCGGGGACAGGATTTTGCTGGCTACACCTTC.

The chain couples TRBV15 to TRBJ2-5; TRBD2 matches at 7 bases. Trimming took 3 bases from V and 2 from J; bases not matched to a gene: 6. CDR1 and CDR2 (germline): LNHNV, YYDKDF (reference sequence). This CDR3 has 15 residues. CDR3 sequence: CATSRRGSNQETQYF. CDR3 sequence (DNA): TGTGCCACCAGCAGGCGGGGGTCTAATCAAGAGACCCAGTACTTC.

This sequence joins TRBV7-2 and TRBJ1-4; tentative D call: TRBD1 (5 bases). Trimming stripped 5 bases from V and 3 bases from J, with 10 bases between. In germline, CDR1 is SGHTA, CDR2 FQGNSA. CDR3 length: 14 amino acids. The CDR3 protein is CASSKGLANEKLFF. The DNA for the CDR3 is TGTGCCAGCAGCAAGGGGCTGGCTAATGAAAAACTGTTTTTT.

This clonotype was picked up many times. The CDR3 DNA is TGTGCCAGCAGTTTGTACGGTCCTGGCGGCTACACCTTC. Translation gives CASSLYGPGGYTF. The chain uses TRBV28 and TRBJ1-2; unclear D gene. The germline V gene encodes CDR1 MDHEN and CDR2 SYDVKM. The V gene lost 3 bases and the J gene lost 8 bases, with 13 bases spanning the gap. The CDR3 length is 13 residues.

This clonotype was observed a few times. V gene TRBV5-1 combines with J gene TRBJ2-7, with D possibly being TRBD2 (6 bases). Germline V lookup: CDR1 SGHRS, CDR2 YFSETQ. This CDR3 is 12 amino acids long. The ends were cut back, 3 bases at V and 7 bases at J, with 11 bases in the middle. CDR3 in DNA: TGCGCCAGCAGCTCGGTGGGGGGAGAGCAGTACGTC. This translates into CASSSVGGEQYV.

This clonotype has more than one count but fewer than ten. The J gene is TRBJ2-1, the V gene TRBV4-3; no definite D call. Trimming pared 0 bases from V and 3 bases from J, leaving 9 bases between. Germline CDR1 is LGHNA and CDR2 is YSLEER. The CDR3 contains 15 residues. The CDR3 DNA sequence: TGCGCCAGCAGCCAAGATTTTGGGCTCTACAATGAGCAGTTCTTC. Protein sequence: CASSQDFGLYNEQFF.

This clonotype has ten or more counts. This chain joins TRBV18 and TRBJ2-4, with 10 bases identical to TRBD1. Trimming cost V 6 bases and J 6 bases; bases outside gene matches: 5. Germline CDR1 KGHSH, CDR2 LQKENI. The CDR3 runs 14 residues. The CDR3: CASSPDRGRNIQYF. The CDR3 DNA follows: TGTGCCAGCTCGCCGGACAGGGGGAGAAACATTCAGTACTTC.

This clonotype was seen a few times. This chain connects TRBV7-2 to TRBJ2-7; 8 bases are a match to TRBD1. V gave up 4 bases and J gave up 2 bases; unmatched junction bases: 4. Germline V gene lookup returns CDR1 SGHTA and CDR2 FQGNSA. The CDR3 covers 14 residues. CDR3 sequence: CASSSWTGTYEQYF. The CDR3 bases are TGTGCCAGCAGCTCCTGGACAGGGACCTACGAGCAGTACTTC.

J is TRBJ1-5 and V is TRBV2; TRBD1 aligns across 7 bases. The CDR3 extends over 14 amino acids. Germline V gene lookup returns CDR1 SNHLY and CDR2 FYNNEI. The trim removed 6 bases at V and 3 bases at J, leaving 5 bases unmatched. The CDR3 here is CASSKDRPNQPQHF. In nucleotides, the CDR3 is TGTGCCAGCAGCAAGGACAGGCCCAATCAGCCCCAGCATTTT.

This chain joins TRBV24-1 and TRBJ2-3; no definite D call. CDR1 is KGHDR and CDR2 is SFDVKD in the germline V gene. The germline V and J ends were trimmed by 1 base and 8 bases, with 3 bases remaining between them. CDR3 length: 11 residues. CDR3 region: CATSDFGTQYF. The CDR3 coding sequence is TGTGCCACCAGTGATTTTGGTACGCAGTATTTT.